This is a list of T cell receptor beta chains from one sample in a study of T-cell memory formation after mild COVID-19. One entry per CDR3 protein, called by TCRdb with MiXCR from the 5' RACE reads. The table shows 250,000 to 350,000 distinct CDR3 sequences, with about 15% occurring only once. Sequencing used PBMCs or a T cell subset sorted from them (not recorded which). These receptors were collected from a man in his late teens or twenties who had mild COVID-19 (a few samples of this study predate the infection). Cell type and time point are not known. Both conserved end residues are part of each CDR3. Fields, in order: V gene, clone size, J gene, D gene, CDR3 DNA, CDR3 protein. D genes are given only for firm matches. Clone size is stated in some rows and not others, as once, few, many or a class when expanded.

v_gene: TRBV2
abundance: .
j_gene: TRBJ1-5
d_gene: .
CDR3nt: TGTGCCAGCAGTGAAGCGCGGGATCAGCCCCAGCATTTT
CDR3aa: CASSEARDQPQHF

v_gene: TRBV9
abundance: .
j_gene: TRBJ2-3
d_gene: .
CDR3nt: TGTGCCAGCAGCGCAAGACTCCACACCACGCAGTATTTT
CDR3aa: CASSARLHTTQYF

v_gene: TRBV7-9
abundance: once
j_gene: TRBJ1-2
d_gene: TRBD1
CDR3nt: TGTGCCAGCACCTTACAGGGGATTAGGCACTATGGCTACACCTTC
CDR3aa: CASTLQGIRHYGYTF

v_gene: TRBV11-2
abundance: .
j_gene: TRBJ1-6
d_gene: .
CDR3nt: TGTGCCACCTCTGATTTGCGGGGGCATTCACCCCTCCACTTT
CDR3aa: CATSDLRGHSPLHF

v_gene: TRBV5-6
abundance: few
j_gene: TRBJ2-7
d_gene: .
CDR3nt: TGTGCCAGCAGCTCCCCCAGGAGGACTCTGAGCTCCTACGAGCAGTACTTC
CDR3aa: CASSSPRRTLSSYEQYF

v_gene: TRBV6-5
abundance: .
j_gene: TRBJ1-1
d_gene: .
CDR3nt: TGTGCCAGCAGTTACTCCGGGAGCCTGAACACTGAAGCTTTCTTT
CDR3aa: CASSYSGSLNTEAFF

v_gene: TRBV4-3
abundance: .
j_gene: TRBJ1-6
d_gene: .
CDR3nt: TGCGCCAGCAGCCAAGCCCCGGATCGGGGCTCACCCCTCCACTTT
CDR3aa: CASSQAPDRGSPLHF

v_gene: TRBV7-2
abundance: many
j_gene: TRBJ2-2
d_gene: .
CDR3nt: TGTGCCAGCAGCTTAGTGGTCGTGGGGGAGCTGTTTTTT
CDR3aa: CASSLVVVGELFF

v_gene: TRBV5-6
abundance: few
j_gene: TRBJ2-1
d_gene: TRBD2
CDR3nt: TGTGCCAGCAGCTTAGTAGCGGGGGTACATGAGCAGTTCTTC
CDR3aa: CASSLVAGVHEQFF

v_gene: TRBV29-1
abundance: .
j_gene: TRBJ2-5
d_gene: .
CDR3nt: TGCAGCGTTGACACTACCAGAAAAGAGACCCAGTACTTC
CDR3aa: CSVDTTRKETQYF

v_gene: TRBV24-1
abundance: once
j_gene: TRBJ2-1
d_gene: TRBD1
CDR3nt: TGTGCCACCAGCCAACCGGGACAGGGACGCAATGAGCAGTTCTTC
CDR3aa: CATSQPGQGRNEQFF

v_gene: TRBV20-1
abundance: few
j_gene: TRBJ2-1
d_gene: .
CDR3nt: TGCAGTGCCGGAGGTTGGAATGAGCAGTTCTTC
CDR3aa: CSAGGWNEQFF

v_gene: TRBV19
abundance: few
j_gene: TRBJ1-1
d_gene: .
CDR3nt: TGTGCCAGTAGCACCGACAGACTGAACACTGAAGCTTTCTTT
CDR3aa: CASSTDRLNTEAFF

v_gene: TRBV5-5
abundance: many
j_gene: TRBJ2-5
d_gene: TRBD2
CDR3nt: TGTGCCAGCCTTCCCGGGGGGTCAGAGACCCAGTACTTC
CDR3aa: CASLPGGSETQYF

v_gene: TRBV12-3/TRBV12-4
abundance: few
j_gene: TRBJ2-5
d_gene: .
CDR3nt: TGTGCCAGCAGCCCCGGGAACGACCAAGAGACCCAGTACTTC
CDR3aa: CASSPGNDQETQYF

v_gene: TRBV6-5
abundance: .
j_gene: TRBJ2-3
d_gene: TRBD2
CDR3nt: TGTGCCAGCAGCTCCCGGATCGGGAGGGATACGCAGTATTTT
CDR3aa: CASSSRIGRDTQYF

v_gene: TRBV7-2
abundance: few
j_gene: TRBJ2-7
d_gene: .
CDR3nt: TGTGCCAGCAGCAACAAGCTTGGGGCGCTGGAGCAGTACTTC
CDR3aa: CASSNKLGALEQYF